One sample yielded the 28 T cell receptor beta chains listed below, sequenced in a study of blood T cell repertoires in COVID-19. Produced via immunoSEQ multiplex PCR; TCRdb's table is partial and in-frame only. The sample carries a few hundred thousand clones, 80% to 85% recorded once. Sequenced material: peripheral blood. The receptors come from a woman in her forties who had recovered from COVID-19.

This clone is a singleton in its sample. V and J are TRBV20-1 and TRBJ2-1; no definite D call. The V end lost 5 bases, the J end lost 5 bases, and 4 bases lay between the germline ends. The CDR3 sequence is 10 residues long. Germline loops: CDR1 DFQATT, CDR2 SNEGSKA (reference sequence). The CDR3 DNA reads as TGCAGTGCTCGGGACAATGAGCAGTTCTTC. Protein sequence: CSARDNEQFF.

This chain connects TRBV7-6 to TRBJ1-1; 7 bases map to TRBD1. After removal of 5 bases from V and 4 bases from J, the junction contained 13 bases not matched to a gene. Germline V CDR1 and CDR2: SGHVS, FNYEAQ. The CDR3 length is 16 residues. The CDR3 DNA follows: TGTGCCAGCAGCGGAGGGGGCAGGCGTGATCGCACTGAAGCTTTCTTT. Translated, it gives CASSGGGRRDRTEAFF.

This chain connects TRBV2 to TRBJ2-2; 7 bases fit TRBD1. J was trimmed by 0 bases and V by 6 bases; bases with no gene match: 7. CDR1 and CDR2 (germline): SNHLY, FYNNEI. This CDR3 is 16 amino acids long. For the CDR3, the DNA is TGTGCCAGCAGCGTTACCGGGACAGCGAACACCGGGGAGCTGTTTTTT. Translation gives CASSVTGTANTGELFF.

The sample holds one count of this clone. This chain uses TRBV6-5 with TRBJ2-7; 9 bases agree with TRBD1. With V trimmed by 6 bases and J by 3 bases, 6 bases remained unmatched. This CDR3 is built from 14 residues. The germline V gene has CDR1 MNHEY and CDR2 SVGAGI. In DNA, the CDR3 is TGTGCCAGCAGAGCGGGACAGGGAAACTACGAGCAGTACTTC. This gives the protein CASRAGQGNYEQYF.

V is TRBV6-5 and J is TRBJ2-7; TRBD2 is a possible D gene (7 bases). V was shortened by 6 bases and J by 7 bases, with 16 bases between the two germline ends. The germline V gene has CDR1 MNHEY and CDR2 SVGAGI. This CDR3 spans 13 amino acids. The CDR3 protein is CASRYPGGHEQYF. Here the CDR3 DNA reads TGTGCCAGCAGATACCCCGGGGGGCATGAGCAGTACTTC.

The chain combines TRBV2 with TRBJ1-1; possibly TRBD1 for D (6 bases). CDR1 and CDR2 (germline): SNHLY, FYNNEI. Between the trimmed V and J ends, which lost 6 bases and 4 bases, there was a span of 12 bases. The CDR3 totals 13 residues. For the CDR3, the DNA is TGTGCCAGCAGGCAACAGGGTGCCACTGAAGCTTTCTTT. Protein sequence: CASRQQGATEAFF.

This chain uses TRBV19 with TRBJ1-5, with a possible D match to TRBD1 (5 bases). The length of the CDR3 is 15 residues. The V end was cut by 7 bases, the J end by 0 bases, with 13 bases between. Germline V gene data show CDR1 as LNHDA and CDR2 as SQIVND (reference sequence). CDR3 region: CASTLGAYSNQPQHF. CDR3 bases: TGTGCCAGTACCCTAGGGGCGTATAGCAATCAGCCCCAGCATTTT.

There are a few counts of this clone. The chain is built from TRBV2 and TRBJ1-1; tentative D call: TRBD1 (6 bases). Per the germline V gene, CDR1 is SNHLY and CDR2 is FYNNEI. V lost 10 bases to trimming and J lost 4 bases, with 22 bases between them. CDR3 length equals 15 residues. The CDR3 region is CATTIGYRVVTEAFF. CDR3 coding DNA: TGTGCCACCACGATTGGGTACAGGGTAGTCACTGAAGCTTTCTTT.

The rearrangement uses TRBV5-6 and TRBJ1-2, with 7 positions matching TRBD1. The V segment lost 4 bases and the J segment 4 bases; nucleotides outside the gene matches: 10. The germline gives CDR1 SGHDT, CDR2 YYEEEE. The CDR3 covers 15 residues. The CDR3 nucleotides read TGTGCCAGCAGCCAAAGACAGGGATTTTCCTATGGCTACACCTTC. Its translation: CASSQRQGFSYGYTF.

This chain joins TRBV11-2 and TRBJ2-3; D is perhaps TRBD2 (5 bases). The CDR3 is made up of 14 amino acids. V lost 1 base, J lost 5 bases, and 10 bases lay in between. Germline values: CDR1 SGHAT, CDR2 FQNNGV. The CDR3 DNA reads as TGTGCCAGCAGCTTAGGAGCAGGAGGAGATACGCAGTATTTT. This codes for CASSLGAGGDTQYF. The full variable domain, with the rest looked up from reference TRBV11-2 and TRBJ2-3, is EAGVAQSPRYKIIEKRQSVAFWCNPISGHATLYWYQQILGQGPKLLIQFQNNGVVDDSQLPKDRFSAERLKGVDSTLKIQPAKLEDSAVYLCASSLGAGGDTQYFGPGTRLTVL.

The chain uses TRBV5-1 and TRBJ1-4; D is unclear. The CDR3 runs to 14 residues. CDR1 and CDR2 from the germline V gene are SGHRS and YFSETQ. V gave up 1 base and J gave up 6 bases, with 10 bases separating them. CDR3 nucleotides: TGCGCCAGCAGCTTGTCCTTCCGGGATGAAAAACTGTTTTTT. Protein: CASSLSFRDEKLFF.

CDR3: CASSERGDGGNEKLFF. In DNA, the CDR3 is TGTGCCAGCAGTGAACGGGGGGACGGAGGTAATGAAAAACTGTTTTTT. This chain links TRBV6-1 with TRBJ1-4, with a weak D call TRBD1 (5 bases). The germline gives CDR1 MNHNS, CDR2 SASEGT. The CDR3 is made up of 16 amino acids. The V end lost 2 bases, the J end lost 4 bases, and 14 bases lay between the germline ends.

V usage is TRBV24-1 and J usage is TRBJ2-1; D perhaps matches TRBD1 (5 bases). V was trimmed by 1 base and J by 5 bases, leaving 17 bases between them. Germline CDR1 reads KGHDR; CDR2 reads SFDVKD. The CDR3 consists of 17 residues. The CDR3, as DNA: TGTGCCACCAGTGATTTAACATCGGCAGAAGGGGACAATGAGCAGTTCTTC. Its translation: CATSDLTSAEGDNEQFF.

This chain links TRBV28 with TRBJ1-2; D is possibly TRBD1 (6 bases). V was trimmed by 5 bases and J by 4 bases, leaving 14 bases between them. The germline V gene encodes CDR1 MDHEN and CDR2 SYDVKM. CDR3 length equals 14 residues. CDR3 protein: CASSRTGTSYGYTF. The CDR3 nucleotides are TGTGCCAGCAGTAGAACCGGGACATCCTATGGCTACACCTTC.

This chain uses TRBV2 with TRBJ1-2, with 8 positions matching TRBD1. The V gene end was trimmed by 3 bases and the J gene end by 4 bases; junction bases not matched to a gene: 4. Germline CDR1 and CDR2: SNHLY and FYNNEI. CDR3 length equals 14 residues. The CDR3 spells CASSEAGGSYGYTF. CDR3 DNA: TGTGCCAGCAGTGAGGCAGGGGGCAGCTATGGCTACACCTTC. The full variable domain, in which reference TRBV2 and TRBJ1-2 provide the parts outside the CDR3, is EPEVTQTPSHQVTQMGQEVILRCVPISNHLYFYWYRQILGQKVEFLVSFYNNEISEKSEIFDDQFSVERPDGSNFTLKIRSTKLEDSAMYFCASSEAGGSYGYTFGSGTRLTVV.

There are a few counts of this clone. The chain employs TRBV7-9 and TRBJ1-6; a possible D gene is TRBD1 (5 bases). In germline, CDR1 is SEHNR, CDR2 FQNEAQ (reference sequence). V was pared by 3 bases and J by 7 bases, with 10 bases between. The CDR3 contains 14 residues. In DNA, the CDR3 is TGTGCCAGCAGCTTTCAGGGAGGGAATTCACCCCTCCACTTT. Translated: CASSFQGGNSPLHF.

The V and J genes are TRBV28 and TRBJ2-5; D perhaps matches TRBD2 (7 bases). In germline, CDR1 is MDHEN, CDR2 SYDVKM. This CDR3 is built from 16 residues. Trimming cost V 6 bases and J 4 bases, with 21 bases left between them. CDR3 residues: CASRFRLKGGRETQYF. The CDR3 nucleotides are TGTGCCAGCAGGTTTAGACTCAAGGGGGGGCGAGAGACCCAGTACTTC.

CDR3 loop: CASSLSGTGTYGYTF. The CDR3 DNA follows: TGTGCCAGCAGCTTGTCCGGGACAGGGACTTATGGCTACACCTTC. The chain recombines TRBV5-6 with TRBJ1-2, with 9 positions matching TRBD1. Losses at the gene ends were 1 base for V and 5 bases for J; bases not matched to a gene: 6. The V gene's germline CDR1 is SGHDT and CDR2 YYEEEE. The CDR3 has 15 residues.

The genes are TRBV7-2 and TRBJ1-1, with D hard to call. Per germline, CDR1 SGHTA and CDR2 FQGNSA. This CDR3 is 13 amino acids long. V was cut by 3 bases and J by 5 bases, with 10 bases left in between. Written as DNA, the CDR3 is TGTGCCAGCAGCTTTTCAACGAGTACTGAAGCTTTCTTT. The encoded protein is CASSFSTSTEAFF.

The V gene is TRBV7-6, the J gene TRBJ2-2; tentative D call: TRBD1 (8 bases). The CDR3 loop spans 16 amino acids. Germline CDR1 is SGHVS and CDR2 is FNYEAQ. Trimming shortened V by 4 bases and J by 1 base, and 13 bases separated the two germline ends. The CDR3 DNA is TGTGCCAGCAGCTGGCGGGGGACAGGGAACACCGGGGAGCTGTTTTTT. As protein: CASSWRGTGNTGELFF.

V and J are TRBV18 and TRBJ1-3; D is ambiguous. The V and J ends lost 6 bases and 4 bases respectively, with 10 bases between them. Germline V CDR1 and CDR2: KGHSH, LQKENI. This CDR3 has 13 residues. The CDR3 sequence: CASSQSRGNTIYF. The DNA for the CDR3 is TGTGCCAGCTCCCAGTCCAGGGGAAACACCATATATTTT.

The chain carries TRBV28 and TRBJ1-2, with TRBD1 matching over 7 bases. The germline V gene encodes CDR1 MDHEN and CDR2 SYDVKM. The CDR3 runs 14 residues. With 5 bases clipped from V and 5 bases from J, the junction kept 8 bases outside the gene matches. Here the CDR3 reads CASSQTGFPYGYTF. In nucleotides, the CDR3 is TGTGCCAGCAGTCAGACAGGGTTTCCATATGGCTACACCTTC.

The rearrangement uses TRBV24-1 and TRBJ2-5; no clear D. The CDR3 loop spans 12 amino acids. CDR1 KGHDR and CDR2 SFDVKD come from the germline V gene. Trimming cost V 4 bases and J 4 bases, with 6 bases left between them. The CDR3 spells CATSEGIETQYF. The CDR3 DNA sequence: TGTGCCACCAGTGAGGGCATAGAGACCCAGTACTTC.

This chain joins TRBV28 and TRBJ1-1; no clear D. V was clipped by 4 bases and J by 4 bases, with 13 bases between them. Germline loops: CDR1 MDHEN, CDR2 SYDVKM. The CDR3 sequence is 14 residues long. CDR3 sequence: CASSSGPEATEAFF. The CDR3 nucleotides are TGTGCCAGCAGTTCGGGTCCGGAGGCCACTGAAGCTTTCTTT.

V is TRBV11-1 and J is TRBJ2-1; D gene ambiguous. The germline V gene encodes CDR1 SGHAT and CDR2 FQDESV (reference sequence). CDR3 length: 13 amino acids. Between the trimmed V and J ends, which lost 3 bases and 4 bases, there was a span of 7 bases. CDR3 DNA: TGTGCCAGCAGCTTTCACCAGTACAATGAGCAGTTCTTC. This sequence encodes CASSFHQYNEQFF.

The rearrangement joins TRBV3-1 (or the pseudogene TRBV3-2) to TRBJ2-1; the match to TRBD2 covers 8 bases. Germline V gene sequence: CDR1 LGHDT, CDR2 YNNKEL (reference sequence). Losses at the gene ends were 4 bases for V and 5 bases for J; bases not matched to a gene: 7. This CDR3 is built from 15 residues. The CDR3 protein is CASSLSGGGHNEQFF. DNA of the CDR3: TGTGCCAGCAGCCTCTCTGGCGGGGGGCACAATGAGCAGTTCTTC.

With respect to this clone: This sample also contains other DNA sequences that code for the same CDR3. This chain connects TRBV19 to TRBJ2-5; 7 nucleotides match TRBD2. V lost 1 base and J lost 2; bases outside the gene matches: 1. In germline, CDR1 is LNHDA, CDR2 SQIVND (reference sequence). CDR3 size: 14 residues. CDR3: CASSIGRGQETQYF. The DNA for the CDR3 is TGTGCCAGTAGTATAGGGCGGGGGCAAGAGACCCAGTACTTC.

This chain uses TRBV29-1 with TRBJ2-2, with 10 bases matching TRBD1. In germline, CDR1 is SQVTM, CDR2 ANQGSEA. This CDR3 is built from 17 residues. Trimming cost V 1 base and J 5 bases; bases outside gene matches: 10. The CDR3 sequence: CSVEGFRGQGITGELFF. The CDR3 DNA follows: TGCAGCGTTGAAGGGTTTAGGGGACAGGGGATAACCGGGGAGCTGTTTTTT.